The rows below give T cell receptor beta chains drawn from one sample of a study of OX40 agonist ivuxolimab in advanced cancers. The repertoire was sequenced with immunoSEQ multiplex PCR; TCRdb's copy has only in-frame clones and lacks some. The sample lists approximately 100,000 clones; 80% to 90% were seen once. The sample was CD4+ or CD8+ T cells sorted from blood, taken in a trial of the OX40 agonist ivuxolimab. The receptor source for this set is an adult with an advanced solid tumor such as melanoma, head and neck, liver or kidney cancer. The CDR3 runs from the conserved cysteine through the conserved F or W. A D gene is named only where the DNA matches it firmly. A clone size is listed for some rows: how often the clone was seen (once, few, many), or a class if it is expanded.

>TRBD1|-|TRBV30|TRBJ1-1
TGTGCCTGGAGTAGGACAGGGGGCACTGAAGCTTTCTTT
CAWSRTGGTEAFF
>-|once|TRBV6-7|TRBJ2-6
TGTGCAGCAGTAATGATCGGCGTATTACAAAGTCGGGCCAACGTCCTGACTTTC
CAAVMIGVLQSRANVLTF
>TRBD1|-|TRBV5-6|TRBJ1-1
TGTGCCAGCAGGAGTTGGGACAGAATTAACACTGAAGCTTTCTTT
CASRSWDRINTEAFF
>TRBD1|once|TRBV6-5|TRBJ2-7
TGTGCCAGCAGTCAAAGACAGGGGACCTACGAGCAGTACTTC
CASSQRQGTYEQYF
>-|once|TRBV28|TRBJ1-5
TGTGCCAGCAGTTTATCGGGGAATCAGCCCCAGCATTTT
CASSLSGNQPQHF
>-|-|TRBV28|TRBJ2-2
TGTGCCAGCAGCTACCCGGGACGGGGCACCGGGGAGCTGTTTTTT
CASSYPGRGTGELFF
>-|-|TRBV19|TRBJ1-5
TGTGCCACATCCTCGGGGCAGGGTAATAATCAGCCCCAGCATTTT
CATSSGQGNNQPQHF
>-|-|TRBV18|TRBJ2-1
TGTGCCAGCTCTCCACTTCCGCGGGGCTTTAATGAGCAGTTCTTC
CASSPLPRGFNEQFF
>-|-|TRBV19|TRBJ2-5
TGTGCCAGTAGTACCCCTTGGGGGGAAGAGACCCAGTACTTC
CASSTPWGEETQYF
>TRBD1|few|TRBV6-1|TRBJ1-6
TGTGCCAGCAGTGAGACAGGGGGCGAAAATTCACCCCTCCACTTT
CASSETGGENSPLHF
>-|once|TRBV5-1|TRBJ2-2
TGCGCCAGCAGCCTCCAGACAGTAACCGGGGAGCTGTTTTTT
CASSLQTVTGELFF
>-|-|TRBV21-1|TRBJ2-7
TGTGCCAGCAACCTTCGGGGCTTCAATACATACGAGCAGTACTTC
CASNLRGFNTYEQYF
>-|-|TRBV9|TRBJ1-2
TGTGCCAGCAGCGTTCAGGCCTATGGCTACACCTTC
CASSVQAYGYTF
>-|-|TRBV2|TRBJ2-6
TGTGCCAGGGGACGGTCTGGGGCCAACGTCCTGACTTTC
CARGRSGANVLTF
>-|-|TRBV28|TRBJ1-2
TGTGCCAGCAGTTTAGACGGCGGCTATGGCTACACCTTC
CASSLDGGYGYTF
>-|-|TRBV30|TRBJ1-5
TGTGCCTGGAGACCCGAAATCAGACCCCAGGTCAATCAGCCCCAGCATTTT
CAWRPEIRPQVNQPQHF
>-|-|TRBV29-1|TRBJ2-3
TGCAGCGCCGACCCGGGGGATACGCAGTATTTT
CSADPGDTQYF
>TRBD2|-|TRBV6-6|TRBJ2-1
TGTGCCAGCAGTCCTCCCGGGGGGGCGGTAGGGAATGAGCAGTTCTTC
CASSPPGGAVGNEQFF
>-|-|TRBV5-1|TRBJ2-1
TGCGCCAGCAGCTTGCGAGGTTATGAGCAGTTCTTC
CASSLRGYEQFF
>-|-|TRBV6-6|TRBJ1-3
TGTGCCAGCAGCCTGGGGGGCACCATATATTTT
CASSLGGTIYF
>TRBD2|once|TRBV6-5|TRBJ2-1
TGTGCCAGCAGCCGTACTAGCGGAGATTACAATGAGCAGTTCTTC
CASSRTSGDYNEQFF
>TRBD1|-|TRBV10-3|TRBJ1-6
TGTGCCATCAGTGAGACGGACAGGACAAATTCACCCCTCCACTTT
CAISETDRTNSPLHF
>-|-|TRBV27|TRBJ1-1
TGTGCCAGCAGTTTGCGGGGCTACACTGAAGCTTTCTTT
CASSLRGYTEAFF
>-|-|TRBV9|TRBJ1-1
TGTGCCAGCAGCGTAGGTTATCGGGGAGACTGGGCTTTCTTT
CASSVGYRGDWAFF
>-|-|TRBV7-9|TRBJ1-6
TGTGCCAGCAGCTTACCGGGGCTCGGTAATTCACCCCTCCACTTT
CASSLPGLGNSPLHF
>-|once|TRBV11-2|TRBJ1-1
TGTGCCAGCAGCTTGCAGGCAGGATTGAACACTGAAGCTTTCTTT
CASSLQAGLNTEAFF
>TRBD1|-|TRBV7-9|TRBJ2-7
TGTGCCAGCAGCTTCGGGACAGCCGTATACGAGCAGTACTTC
CASSFGTAVYEQYF
>-|-|TRBV7-9|TRBJ1-4
TGTGCCAGCTCCCCAACTAATGAAAAACTGTTTTTT
CASSPTNEKLFF
>-|-|TRBV5-1|TRBJ2-1
TGCGCCAGCAGTCCCCACAGGGGGGGCTCCTACAATGAGCAGTTCTTC
CASSPHRGGSYNEQFF
>TRBD1|-|TRBV5-6|TRBJ1-2
TGTGCCAGCAGCTTGGTTCAGGGGGCTAACTATGGCTACACCTTC
CASSLVQGANYGYTF
>-|-|TRBV6-1|TRBJ2-5
TGTGCCGGCTCATGGACGATAGGCGAGACCCAGTACTTC
CAGSWTIGETQYF
>-|-|TRBV5-1|TRBJ2-7
TGCGCCAGCAGCTACTGGACGGATACCTACGAGCAGTACTTC
CASSYWTDTYEQYF
>-|-|TRBV30|TRBJ2-5
TGTGCCTGGAGTGTTGGCGCAGAGACCCAGTACTTC
CAWSVGAETQYF
>-|few|TRBV11-2|TRBJ1-1
TGTGCCAGCAGCTTAGGCGGAATGAACACTGAAGCTTTCTTT
CASSLGGMNTEAFF
>TRBD1|-|TRBV6-1|TRBJ1-2
TGTGCCAGCAGCCGGACAGGGGGCGTAGGTAATGGCTACACCTTC
CASSRTGGVGNGYTF
>-|-|TRBV25-1|TRBJ1-1
TGTGCCAGCAGTGGTTCAGGGGCTATGAACACTGAAGCTTTCTTT
CASSGSGAMNTEAFF
>TRBD1|-|TRBV18|TRBJ1-1
TGTGCCAGCTCACCCAGACAGGGGGCGAGGGGGACTGAAGCTTTCTTT
CASSPRQGARGTEAFF
>TRBD1|-|TRBV7-9|TRBJ1-6
TGTGCCAGCAATAAGGGACAGGGGAATTCACCCCTCCACTTT
CASNKGQGNSPLHF
>-|-|TRBV18|TRBJ1-5
TGTGCCAGCTCACCACCGACCCCAGATAGCAATCAGCCCCAGCATTTT
CASSPPTPDSNQPQHF
>TRBD2|-|TRBV5-4|TRBJ2-7
TGTGCCAGCAGCAGGGGACTAGCGGGGAGCGAGCAGTACTTC
CASSRGLAGSEQYF
>TRBD1|-|TRBV28|TRBJ1-2
TGTGCCAGCAGTTGGGACAGCCATGGCTACACCTTC
CASSWDSHGYTF